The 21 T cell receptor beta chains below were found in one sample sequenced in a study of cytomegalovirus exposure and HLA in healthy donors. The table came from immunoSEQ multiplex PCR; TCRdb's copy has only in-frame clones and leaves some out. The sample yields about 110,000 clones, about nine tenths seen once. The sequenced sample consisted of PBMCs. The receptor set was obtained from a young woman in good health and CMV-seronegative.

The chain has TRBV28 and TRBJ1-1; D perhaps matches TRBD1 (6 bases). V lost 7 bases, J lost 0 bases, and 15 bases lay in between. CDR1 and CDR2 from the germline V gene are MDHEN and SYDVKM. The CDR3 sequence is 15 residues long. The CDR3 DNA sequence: TGTGCCAGCAACGAAGTGGGGGACATGAACACTGAAGCTTTCTTT. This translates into CASNEVGDMNTEAFF.

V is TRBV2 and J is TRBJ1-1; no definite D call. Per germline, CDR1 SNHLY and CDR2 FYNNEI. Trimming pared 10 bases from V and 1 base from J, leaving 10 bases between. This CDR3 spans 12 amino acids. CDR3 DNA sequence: TGTGCCACTCGAAGCGAGAACACTGAAGCTTTCTTT. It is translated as CATRSENTEAFF.

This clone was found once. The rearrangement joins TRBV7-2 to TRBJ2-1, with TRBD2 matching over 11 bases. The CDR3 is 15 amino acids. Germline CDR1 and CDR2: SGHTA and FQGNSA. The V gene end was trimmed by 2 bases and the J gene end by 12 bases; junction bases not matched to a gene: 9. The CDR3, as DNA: TGTGCCAGCAGCTTACTAGCGGGAGGCCCGGGCGGGCAGTTCTTC. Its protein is CASSLLAGGPGGQFF.

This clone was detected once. The CDR3 DNA follows: TGTGCCAGCAGTTCCCACAGGGGTCCCTCCTACGAGCAGTACTTC. Its translation: CASSSHRGPSYEQYF. The chain links TRBV28 to TRBJ2-7; TRBD1 agrees at 7 bases. J was trimmed by 0 bases and V by 4 bases; bases with no gene match: 6. The CDR3 extends over 15 amino acids. CDR1 and CDR2 (germline): MDHEN, SYDVKM.

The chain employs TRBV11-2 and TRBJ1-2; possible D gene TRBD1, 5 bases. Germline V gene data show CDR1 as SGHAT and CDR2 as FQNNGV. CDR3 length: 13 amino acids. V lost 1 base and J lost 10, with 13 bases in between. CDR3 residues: CASSLAQGSTYTF. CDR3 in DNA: TGTGCCAGCAGCTTAGCGCAGGGATCTACCTACACCTTC.

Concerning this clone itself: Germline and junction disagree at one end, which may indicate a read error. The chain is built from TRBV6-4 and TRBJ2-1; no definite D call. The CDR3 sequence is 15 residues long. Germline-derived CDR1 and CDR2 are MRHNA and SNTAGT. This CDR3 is CASSRRLISHNEQFF. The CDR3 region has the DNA TGTGCCAGCAGTCGACGACTTATCTCCCACAATGAGCAGTTCTTC.

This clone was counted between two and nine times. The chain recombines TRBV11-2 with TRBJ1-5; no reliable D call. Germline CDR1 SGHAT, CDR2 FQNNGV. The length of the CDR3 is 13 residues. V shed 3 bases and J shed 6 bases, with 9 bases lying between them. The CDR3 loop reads CASSFHPGQPQHF. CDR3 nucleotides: TGTGCCAGCAGCTTCCATCCCGGTCAGCCCCAGCATTTT.

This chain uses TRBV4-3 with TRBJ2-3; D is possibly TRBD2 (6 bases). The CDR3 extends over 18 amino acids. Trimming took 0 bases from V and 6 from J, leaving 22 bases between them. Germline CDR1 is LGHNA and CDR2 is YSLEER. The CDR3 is CASSQDRTAGSLFDTQYF. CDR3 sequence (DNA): TGCGCCAGCAGCCAAGATCGAACGGCGGGATCCCTGTTCGATACGCAGTATTTT.

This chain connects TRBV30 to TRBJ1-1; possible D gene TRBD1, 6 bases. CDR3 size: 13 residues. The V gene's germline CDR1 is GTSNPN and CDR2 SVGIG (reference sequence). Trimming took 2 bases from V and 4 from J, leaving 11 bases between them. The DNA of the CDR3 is TGTGCCTGGAGTAGGACAGTGAGCACTGAAGCTTTCTTT. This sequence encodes CAWSRTVSTEAFF.

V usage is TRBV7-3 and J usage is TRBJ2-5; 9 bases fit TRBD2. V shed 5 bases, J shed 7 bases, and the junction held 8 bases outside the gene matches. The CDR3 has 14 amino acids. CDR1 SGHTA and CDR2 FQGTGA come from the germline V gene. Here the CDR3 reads CASSPLSGSWTQYF. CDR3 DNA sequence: TGTGCCAGCAGCCCTCTTAGCGGGAGCTGGACCCAGTACTTC.

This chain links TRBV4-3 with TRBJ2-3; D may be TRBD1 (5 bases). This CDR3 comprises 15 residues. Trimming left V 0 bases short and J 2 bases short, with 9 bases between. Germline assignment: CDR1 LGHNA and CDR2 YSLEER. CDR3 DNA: TGCGCCAGCAGCCAAGATCAGGACAACACAGATACGCAGTATTTT. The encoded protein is CASSQDQDNTDTQYF.

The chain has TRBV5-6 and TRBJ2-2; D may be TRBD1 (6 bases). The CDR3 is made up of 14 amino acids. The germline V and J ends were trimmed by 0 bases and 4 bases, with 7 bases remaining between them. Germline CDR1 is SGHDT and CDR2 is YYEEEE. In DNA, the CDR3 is TGTGCCAGCAGCTTGGACAGGGCCACCGGGGAGCTGTTTTTT. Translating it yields CASSLDRATGELFF.

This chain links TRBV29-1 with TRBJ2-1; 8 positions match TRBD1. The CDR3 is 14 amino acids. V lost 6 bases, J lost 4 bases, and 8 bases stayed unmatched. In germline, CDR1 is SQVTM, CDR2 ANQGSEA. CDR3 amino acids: CSVGQGTDYNEQFF. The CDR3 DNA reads TGCAGCGTAGGACAGGGAACGGATTACAATGAGCAGTTCTTC.

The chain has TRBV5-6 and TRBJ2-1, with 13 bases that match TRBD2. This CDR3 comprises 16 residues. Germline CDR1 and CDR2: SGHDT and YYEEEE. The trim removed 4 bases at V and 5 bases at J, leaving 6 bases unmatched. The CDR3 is CASSNGLAGENNEQFF. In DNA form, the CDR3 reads TGTGCCAGCAGCAACGGACTAGCGGGAGAGAACAATGAGCAGTTCTTC.

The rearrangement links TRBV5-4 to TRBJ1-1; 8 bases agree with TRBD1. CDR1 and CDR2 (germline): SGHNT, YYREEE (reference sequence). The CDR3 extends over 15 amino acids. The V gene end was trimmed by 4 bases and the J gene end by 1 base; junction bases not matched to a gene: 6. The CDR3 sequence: CASSTDRVGNTEAFF. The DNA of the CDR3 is TGTGCCAGCAGCACGGACAGGGTAGGGAACACTGAAGCTTTCTTT.

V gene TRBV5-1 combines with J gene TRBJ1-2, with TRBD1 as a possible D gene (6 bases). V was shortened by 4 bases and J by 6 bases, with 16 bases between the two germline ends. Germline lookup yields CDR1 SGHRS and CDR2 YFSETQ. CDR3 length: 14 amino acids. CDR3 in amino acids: CASSPIQGLNGYTF. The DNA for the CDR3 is TGCGCCAGCAGCCCGATTCAGGGGTTGAATGGCTACACCTTC. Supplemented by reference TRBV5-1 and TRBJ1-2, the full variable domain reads KAGVTQTPRYLIKTRGQQVTLSCSPISGHRSVSWYQQTPGQGLQFLFEYFSETQRNKGNFPGRFSGRQFSNSRSEMNVSTLELGDSALYLCASSPIQGLNGYTFGSGTRLTVV.

The DNA of the CDR3 is TGTGCCAGCAGGCCCTCGGGAGCATCCTACAATGAGCAGTTCTTC. It translates to CASRPSGASYNEQFF. The chain uses TRBV28 and TRBJ2-1; D is perhaps TRBD2 (6 bases). Germline assignment: CDR1 MDHEN and CDR2 SYDVKM. The CDR3 loop spans 15 amino acids. V shed 6 bases and J shed 1 base, with 13 bases lying between them.

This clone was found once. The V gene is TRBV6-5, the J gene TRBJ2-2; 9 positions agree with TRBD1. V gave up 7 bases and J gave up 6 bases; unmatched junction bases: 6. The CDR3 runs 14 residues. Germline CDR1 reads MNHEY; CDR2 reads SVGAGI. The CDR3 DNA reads TGTGCCAGCACTCCGGGACAGGGTCCCGGGGAGCTGTTTTTT. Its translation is CASTPGQGPGELFF.

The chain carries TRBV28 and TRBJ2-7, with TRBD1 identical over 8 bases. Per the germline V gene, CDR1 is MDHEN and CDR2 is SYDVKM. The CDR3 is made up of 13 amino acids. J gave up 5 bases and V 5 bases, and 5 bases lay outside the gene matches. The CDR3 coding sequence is TGTGCCAGCAGTCCCTCAGGGGGCAACGAGCAGTACTTC. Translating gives CASSPSGGNEQYF.

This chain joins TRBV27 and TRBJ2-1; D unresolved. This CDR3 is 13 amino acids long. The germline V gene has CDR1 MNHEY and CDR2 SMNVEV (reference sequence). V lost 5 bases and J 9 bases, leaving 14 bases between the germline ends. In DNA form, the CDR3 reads TGTGCCAGCAGTCTGGTAAGCGATAGTGAGCAGTTCTTC. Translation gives CASSLVSDSEQFF.

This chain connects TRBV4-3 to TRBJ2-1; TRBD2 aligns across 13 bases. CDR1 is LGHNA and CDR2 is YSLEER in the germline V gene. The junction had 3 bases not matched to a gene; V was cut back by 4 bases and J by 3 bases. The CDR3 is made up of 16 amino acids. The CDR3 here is CASSPTSGGDYNEQFF. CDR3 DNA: TGCGCCAGCAGCCCCACTAGCGGGGGGGACTACAATGAGCAGTTCTTC.